This TCR beta chain was identified during a study of OX40 agonist ivuxolimab in advanced cancers. Study-wide context: Ivuxolimab was an agonistic, fully human IgG2 monoclonal antibody directed against OX40 (CD134), a costimulatory receptor. Intravenous ivuxolimab was administered to patients every 2 weeks at six dose levels: 0.01, 0.1, 0.3, 1.5, 3 and 10 mg/kg. Of the 50 to 55 patients in dose escalation, 19 had hepatocellular carcinoma, about 15 had melanoma, 9 had renal cell carcinoma and 9 had head and neck cancer. A male proportion of around 81% and a mean age of approximately 58 years, ranging from about 23 to 79, were recorded for the dose-escalation cohort. Prior anti-PD-1, anti-PD-L1 or anti-CTLA-4 therapy was permitted, and less than 45% of dose-escalation patients had received checkpoint inhibitors. Partial responses were achieved by three dose-escalation patients, of whom one had hepatocellular carcinoma and two had cutaneous melanoma. Peripheral TCRbeta sequencing aimed to test whether ivuxolimab altered TCR sequence diversity and caused clonal T-cell expansion. The paper covers the monotherapy dose-escalation part of the phase I ivuxolimab trial, which included N of about 56 patients. What the authors observed across the whole study: On average, CD8+ T cells showed more expanded clones than CD4+ T cells after ivuxolimab. Low levels of normalized T-cell clonal expansion were also seen in some patients who did not respond. At doses from 0.1 to 3.0 mg/kg, clonal expansion was seen in both CD4+ and CD8+ blood T cells between baseline and week 6. Antigen specificity was not determined for the clonally expanded peripheral T cells. In the 0.1-3.0 mg/kg groups, partial responders had among the lowest normalized peripheral clonal expansion, particularly in CD8+ T cells.

The trial excluded patients who had a history of autoimmune disease or who were on systemic immunosuppression. In every dose cohort, peripheral blood was drawn for TCR sequencing at baseline, cycle 4 day 1, and cycle 7 day 1. Samples were obtained from an open-label, multicenter, first-in-human phase I dose-escalation trial of ivuxolimab. Adults with locally advanced or metastatic melanoma, renal cell, hepatocellular, or head and neck squamous cell carcinoma were enrolled in the trial. Before TCR sequencing, CD4+ T cells and CD8+ T cells were sorted from peripheral blood as separate populations. From the cysteine through the phenylalanine, the CDR3 covers 14 amino acids. The only DNA kept is the CDR3, 42 bases in frame from the first base. V is cut back by 3 bases and J by 10 bases, with 9 bases in the junction unmatched. The germline V gene gives CDR1 as MDHEN and CDR2 as SYDVKM. This clone is a singleton in its sample. Its antigen target is currently unknown. One base away there is no much larger clone; base qualities are not given.

Genomic DNA was isolated from the sorted cells so that the TCRbeta CDR3 region could be sequenced. The immunoSEQ Assay was used for sequencing of TCRbeta CDR3 regions. Not all clones reach the TCRdb copy of this immuneACCESS table, which keeps in-frame sequences only. Checked studies attribute under half of the gap to unresolved V genes and leave the rest unexplained. For this sample the table gives roughly 60,000 clones, of which around nine tenths were detected only once. The ten largest clones represent approximately 1% of the sample. Here the sequenced sample was CD4+ or CD8+ T cells sorted from blood, taken in a trial of the OX40 agonist ivuxolimab. The rearrangement joined TRBV28 to TRBJ2-1; 7 junctional bases match TRBD2. The sequence was collected from an adult with an advanced solid tumor such as melanoma, head and neck, liver or kidney cancer. The bases are TGTGCCAGCAGTTTTCCTAGCGGCAATCGGGAGCAGTTCTTC. Its protein product is CASSFPSGNREQFF.